Listed below are T cell receptor beta chains from one sample, sequenced in a study of blood T cell repertoires in COVID-19. Clones were read by immunoSEQ multiplex PCR, and TCRdb kept only the in-frame ones, dropping some. The sample has 250,000 to 350,000 clones; approximately 88% are singletons. The sequencing input was PBMCs or T cells enriched from blood (not recorded which). The receptors come from a young woman who had recovered from COVID-19. The CDR3 runs from the conserved cysteine through the conserved F or W. Each record gives: V gene, clone size, J gene, D gene, CDR3 DNA, CDR3 protein. D genes are given only for firm matches. The listing skips clone size in some rows; elsewhere it reads once, few, many or a size class.

V gene: TRBV5-8
clone size: NA
J gene: TRBJ2-5
D gene: TRBD2
CDR3 DNA: TGTGCCAGCAGCCGCTCCCCCCGAGCGGGAGGTTTCACGAAGACCCAGTACTTC
CDR3 protein: CASSRSPRAGGFTKTQYF

V gene: TRBV5-1
clone size: NA
J gene: TRBJ1-4
D gene: NA
CDR3 DNA: TGCGCCACGACAACAGGGTCGGCGACTAATGAAAAACTGTTTTTT
CDR3 protein: CATTTGSATNEKLFF

V gene: TRBV9
clone size: once
J gene: TRBJ2-1
D gene: TRBD1
CDR3 DNA: TGTGCCAGCAGCGGCCCGGGACAGGGATGGGATGAGCAGTTCTTC
CDR3 protein: CASSGPGQGWDEQFF

V gene: TRBV4-2
clone size: NA
J gene: TRBJ2-6
D gene: TRBD1
CDR3 DNA: TGTGCCAGCAGCCCGACAGGGGGTCCAAGCTCTGGGGCCAACGTCCTGACTTTC
CDR3 protein: CASSPTGGPSSGANVLTF

V gene: TRBV19
clone size: NA
J gene: TRBJ2-3
D gene: NA
CDR3 DNA: TGTGCCAGTAGTGTTATCACAGCAGATACGCAGTATTTT
CDR3 protein: CASSVITADTQYF

V gene: TRBV19
clone size: NA
J gene: TRBJ2-1
D gene: NA
CDR3 DNA: TGTGCCAGTAGCCGCCCCGACAGCCTCAATGAGCAGTTCTTC
CDR3 protein: CASSRPDSLNEQFF

V gene: TRBV28
clone size: NA
J gene: TRBJ2-7
D gene: TRBD1
CDR3 DNA: TGTGCCAGCAGCCCCACGACAGGGGTACCCTACGAGCAGTACTTC
CDR3 protein: CASSPTTGVPYEQYF

V gene: TRBV7-2
clone size: NA
J gene: TRBJ2-1
D gene: NA
CDR3 DNA: TGTGCCAGCAGCTTAGCGATACAGGCCGTTTACAATGAGCAGTTCTTC
CDR3 protein: CASSLAIQAVYNEQFF

V gene: TRBV7-2
clone size: NA
J gene: TRBJ1-1
D gene: NA
CDR3 DNA: TGTGCCAGCAGCCCCACGACAAGTAGTACTGAAGCTTTCTTT
CDR3 protein: CASSPTTSSTEAFF

V gene: TRBV11-3
clone size: NA
J gene: TRBJ2-7
D gene: NA
CDR3 DNA: TGTGCCAGCAGCCGCGGACTCTCCTACGAGCAGTACTTC
CDR3 protein: CASSRGLSYEQYF

V gene: TRBV7-2
clone size: once
J gene: TRBJ1-6
D gene: NA
CDR3 DNA: TGTGCCAGCAGCTTAGCGCGGCAGGGCCTAGGGACACCCCTCCACTTT
CDR3 protein: CASSLARQGLGTPLHF

V gene: TRBV5-4
clone size: NA
J gene: TRBJ1-6
D gene: NA
CDR3 DNA: TGTGCCAGCAGGCCACAGGGCTCCTATAATTCACCCCTCCACTTT
CDR3 protein: CASRPQGSYNSPLHF

V gene: TRBV7-8
clone size: NA
J gene: TRBJ1-2
D gene: NA
CDR3 DNA: TGTGCCAGCAGCTTAGGACAGAACTATGGCTACACCTTC
CDR3 protein: CASSLGQNYGYTF

V gene: TRBV19
clone size: NA
J gene: TRBJ2-7
D gene: TRBD1
CDR3 DNA: TGTGCCAGTAAGAGACAGGGTGATGGCTACGAGCAGTACTTC
CDR3 protein: CASKRQGDGYEQYF

V gene: TRBV4-3
clone size: NA
J gene: TRBJ2-5
D gene: TRBD1
CDR3 DNA: TGCGCCAGCAGCCAGCAAGCAGGGGGCGCCGAGACCCAGTACTTC
CDR3 protein: CASSQQAGGAETQYF

V gene: TRBV7-3
clone size: NA
J gene: TRBJ1-1
D gene: NA
CDR3 DNA: TGTGCCAGCAGCCCCGGTATAGGGAGGAACACTGAAGCTTTCTTT
CDR3 protein: CASSPGIGRNTEAFF

V gene: TRBV28
clone size: NA
J gene: TRBJ2-7
D gene: TRBD2
CDR3 DNA: TGTGCCAGCAGCCCCGGACTTTCTAGCGGGGATACCTACGAGCAGTACTTC
CDR3 protein: CASSPGLSSGDTYEQYF

V gene: TRBV7-2
clone size: NA
J gene: TRBJ2-1
D gene: NA
CDR3 DNA: TGTGCCAGCAGCTTAGACCGAGGGAAACGCAATGAGCAGTTCTTC
CDR3 protein: CASSLDRGKRNEQFF

V gene: TRBV5-6
clone size: NA
J gene: TRBJ1-1
D gene: NA
CDR3 DNA: TGTGCCAGCAGCTTGTACAGGGCCACTGAAGCTTTCTTT
CDR3 protein: CASSLYRATEAFF

V gene: TRBV5-6
clone size: NA
J gene: TRBJ1-1
D gene: NA
CDR3 DNA: TGTGCCAGCAGCTTGTCCAGGCAAACTGAAGCTTTCTTT
CDR3 protein: CASSLSRQTEAFF

V gene: TRBV28
clone size: NA
J gene: TRBJ1-5
D gene: TRBD1
CDR3 DNA: TGTGCCAGCAGCCAAGTAAACAGGGGGCGTCAGCCCCAGCATTTT
CDR3 protein: CASSQVNRGRQPQHF

V gene: TRBV20-1
clone size: once
J gene: TRBJ2-5
D gene: NA
CDR3 DNA: TGCAGTGCTTATAGGAGGGAGACCCAGTACTTC
CDR3 protein: CSAYRRETQYF

V gene: TRBV7-2
clone size: NA
J gene: TRBJ2-2
D gene: TRBD2
CDR3 DNA: TGTGCCAGCAGCTCCTTTGTACCGGGACTAGCGGCCGGGGAGCTGTTTTTT
CDR3 protein: CASSSFVPGLAAGELFF

V gene: TRBV6-5
clone size: NA
J gene: TRBJ2-1
D gene: NA
CDR3 DNA: TGTGCCAGCATAAACAGGGATCCCTACAATGAGCAGTTCTTC
CDR3 protein: CASINRDPYNEQFF

V gene: TRBV9
clone size: NA
J gene: TRBJ1-1
D gene: NA
CDR3 DNA: TGTGCCAGCAGCGTAGGCGCGGGGCCAAGTGGCACTGAAGCTTTCTTT
CDR3 protein: CASSVGAGPSGTEAFF

V gene: TRBV4-3
clone size: once
J gene: TRBJ2-3
D gene: TRBD1
CDR3 DNA: TGCGCCAGCAGCCTCGGACCGGGACAGGGGTTAGCAGATACGCAGTATTTT
CDR3 protein: CASSLGPGQGLADTQYF

V gene: TRBV28
clone size: NA
J gene: TRBJ1-2
D gene: NA
CDR3 DNA: TGTGCCAGCAAGATGCGGGGCTCGCACTATGGCTACACCTTC
CDR3 protein: CASKMRGSHYGYTF

V gene: TRBV6-5
clone size: NA
J gene: TRBJ2-7
D gene: TRBD1
CDR3 DNA: TGTGCCAGCAGTTCCACAGGGGGCCGGGACGAGCAGTACTTC
CDR3 protein: CASSSTGGRDEQYF

V gene: TRBV3-1/TRBV3-2
clone size: NA
J gene: TRBJ1-6
D gene: NA
CDR3 DNA: TGTGCCAGCAGCCAAGACCGGACACCGAATTCACCCCTCCACTTT
CDR3 protein: CASSQDRTPNSPLHF

V gene: TRBV19
clone size: NA
J gene: TRBJ1-3
D gene: NA
CDR3 DNA: TGTGCCAGTAGTATGCCACTCTTCTCTGGAAACACCATATATTTT
CDR3 protein: CASSMPLFSGNTIYF

V gene: TRBV7-2
clone size: once
J gene: TRBJ1-5
D gene: NA
CDR3 DNA: TGTGCCAGCAGCTTCAGTGCGGGGGGCGGACAGCCCCAGCATTTT
CDR3 protein: CASSFSAGGGQPQHF

V gene: TRBV5-4
clone size: NA
J gene: TRBJ2-2
D gene: TRBD1
CDR3 DNA: TGTGCCAGCAGCATGAACAGGGGGAGGAACACCGGGGAGCTGTTTTTT
CDR3 protein: CASSMNRGRNTGELFF

V gene: TRBV7-2
clone size: NA
J gene: TRBJ1-2
D gene: NA
CDR3 DNA: TGTGCCAGCAGCTTAGTATGGGGCATGGGGTATGGCTACACCTTC
CDR3 protein: CASSLVWGMGYGYTF

V gene: TRBV5-1
clone size: NA
J gene: TRBJ1-1
D gene: NA
CDR3 DNA: TGCGCCAGCAGCGGAGGGGGAGGGGACACTGAAGCTTTCTTT
CDR3 protein: CASSGGGGDTEAFF

V gene: TRBV27
clone size: NA
J gene: TRBJ1-2
D gene: TRBD1
CDR3 DNA: TGTGCCAGCAGTTTATATGGACAGGGAGTCTACACCTTC
CDR3 protein: CASSLYGQGVYTF

V gene: TRBV5-1
clone size: NA
J gene: TRBJ1-1
D gene: NA
CDR3 DNA: TGCGCCAGCAGCCTCCCAAGCCAGAACACTGAAGCTTTCTTT
CDR3 protein: CASSLPSQNTEAFF

V gene: TRBV18
clone size: NA
J gene: TRBJ2-5
D gene: NA
CDR3 DNA: TGTGCCAGCTCACCAAGATCGGCAGGGCCTCAAGAGACCCAGTACTTC
CDR3 protein: CASSPRSAGPQETQYF